A single sample is the source of the 16 T cell receptor beta chains below, sequenced in a study of shared clonotypes between healthy human individuals. TCRdb's copy holds only in-frame clones and misses some; the assay was immunoSEQ multiplex PCR. This sample has some 2,400,000 clones, with approximately 94% found just once. Sequencing was done on a sample of naive CD4+ T cells sorted from blood. Subset in this sample: CD45RA+ positively selected. Receptor source: a young man in good health.

This chain joins TRBV18 and TRBJ2-7; D call uncertain. The CDR3 sequence is 13 residues long. Germline lookup yields CDR1 KGHSH and CDR2 LQKENI. Deletions cut 3 bases from V and 6 bases from J, with 12 bases between. Written as DNA, the CDR3 is TGTGCCAGCTCACCCGCCCGCGACACCGAGCAGTACTTC. It translates to CASSPARDTEQYF. The whole variable domain, remainder taken from reference TRBV18 and TRBJ2-7, is NAGVMQNPRHLVRRRGQEARLRCSPMKGHSHVYWYRQLPEEGLKFMVYLQKENIIDESGMPKERFSAEFPKEGPSILRIQQVVRGDSAAYFCASSPARDTEQYFGPGTRLTVT.

With respect to this clone: The sample carries other DNA sequences with the same CDR3. The chain couples TRBV19 to TRBJ1-5; D remains ambiguous. Looked up from germline, CDR1 is LNHDA and CDR2 is SQIVND (reference sequence). The V end was cut by 5 bases, the J end by 1 base, with 6 bases between. The CDR3 loop spans 13 amino acids. The DNA for the CDR3 is TGTGCCAGTAGTGATGTAAGCAATCAGCCCCAGCATTTT. Translated, it gives CASSDVSNQPQHF.

CDR3 amino acids: CASSPRSGAYEQYF. DNA for the CDR3: TGTGCCAGCAGCCCCCGGAGCGGGGCCTACGAGCAGTACTTC. V gene TRBV7-2 combines with J gene TRBJ2-7, with 7 bases fitting TRBD2. The CDR3 is 14 amino acids. CDR1 is SGHTA, CDR2 FQGNSA, per germline. Losses at the gene ends were 5 bases for V and 2 bases for J; bases not matched to a gene: 6.

This chain joins TRBV11-3 and TRBJ2-2, with TRBD1 identical over 9 bases. CDR1 and CDR2 (germline): SGHNT, YENEEA. There are 16 residues in the CDR3. The V segment lost 1 base and the J segment 7 bases; nucleotides outside the gene matches: 7. The CDR3 loop reads CASSLAYRGLNGELFF. The CDR3 DNA is TGTGCCAGCAGCTTAGCCTACAGGGGGCTAAACGGGGAGCTGTTTTTT.

The rearrangement joins TRBV7-9 to TRBJ2-3; 7 bases map to TRBD1. The germline V gene has CDR1 SEHNR and CDR2 FQNEAQ (reference sequence). The CDR3 sequence is 15 residues long. Losses at the gene ends were 2 bases for V and 0 bases for J; bases not matched to a gene: 2. CDR3 loop: CASSLTQGSTDTQYF. The CDR3 DNA follows: TGTGCCAGCAGCTTAACACAGGGGAGCACAGATACGCAGTATTTT. The entire variable domain, with the rest obtained from reference TRBV7-9 and TRBJ2-3, is as follows: DTGVSQNPRHKITKRGQNVTFRCDPISEHNRLYWYRQTLGQGPEFLTYFQNEAQLEKSRLLSDRFSAERPKGSFSTLEIQRTEQGDSAMYLCASSLTQGSTDTQYFGPGTRLTVL.

The J gene is TRBJ1-2, the V gene TRBV9; 7 bases fit TRBD1. The CDR3 has 13 amino acids. J was trimmed by 8 bases and V by 2 bases; bases with no gene match: 6. Germline lookup yields CDR1 SGDLS and CDR2 YYNGEE. This chain's CDR3 is CASSVETGTGYTF. As DNA, the CDR3 is TGTGCCAGCAGCGTTGAGACAGGGACCGGCTACACCTTC. Full variable domain (missing parts from reference TRBV9 and TRBJ1-2): DSGVTQTPKHLITATGQRVTLRCSPRSGDLSVYWYQQSLDQGLQFLIQYYNGEERAKGNILERFSAQQFPDLHSELNLSSLELGDSALYFCASSVETGTGYTFGSGTRLTVV.

As regards this clone: The identical CDR3 is also encoded by other nucleotide sequences in the sample. The chain employs TRBV5-1 and TRBJ2-2, with TRBD1 matching 10 bases. Unmatched junction bases numbered 3, after V lost 4 bases and J lost 3 bases. CDR3 length: 15 amino acids. Germline CDR1 and CDR2: SGHRS and YFSETQ. The CDR3 DNA reads as TGCGCCAGCAGCCGGGGGACAGGGGACACCGGGGAGCTGTTTTTT. Its protein product is CASSRGTGDTGELFF. The entire variable domain, with the rest obtained from reference TRBV5-1 and TRBJ2-2, is as follows: KAGVTQTPRYLIKTRGQQVTLSCSPISGHRSVSWYQQTPGQGLQFLFEYFSETQRNKGNFPGRFSGRQFSNSRSEMNVSTLELGDSALYLCASSRGTGDTGELFFGEGSRLTVL.

The chain uses TRBV11-2 and TRBJ2-1; D perhaps matches TRBD2 (6 bases). Germline CDR1 reads SGHAT; CDR2 reads FQNNGV. V was pared by 1 base and J by 2 bases, with 18 bases between. This CDR3 is 18 amino acids long. The CDR3, as DNA: TGTGCCAGCAGCTTAGCAGTCTCTGGGGCTAGCGCCTACAATGAGCAGTTCTTC. Translated, it gives CASSLAVSGASAYNEQFF. Using reference TRBV11-2 and TRBJ2-1 for the parts outside the CDR3, the full variable domain is EAGVAQSPRYKIIEKRQSVAFWCNPISGHATLYWYQQILGQGPKLLIQFQNNGVVDDSQLPKDRFSAERLKGVDSTLKIQPAKLEDSAVYLCASSLAVSGASAYNEQFFGPGTRLTVL.

The V and J genes are TRBV19 and TRBJ1-6; no reliable D call. Trimming stripped 3 bases from V and 7 bases from J, with 10 bases between. Per the germline V gene, CDR1 is LNHDA and CDR2 is SQIVND (reference sequence). CDR3 size: 14 residues. The CDR3 region is CASSITSRNSPLHF. The DNA of the CDR3 is TGTGCCAGTAGTATTACCAGTAGGAATTCACCCCTCCACTTT.

The chain carries TRBV18 and TRBJ1-1, with D tentatively TRBD1 (6 bases). Trimming pared 3 bases from V and 1 base from J, leaving 9 bases between. The CDR3 has 14 residues. Looked up from germline, CDR1 is KGHSH and CDR2 is LQKENI. CDR3 coding DNA: TGTGCCAGCTCACCGGGACATCAGAACACTGAAGCTTTCTTT. Translated: CASSPGHQNTEAFF.

The chain employs TRBV19 and TRBJ1-1; TRBD1 is a possible D gene (6 bases). The V gene lost 2 bases and the J gene lost 6 bases, with 10 bases spanning the gap. This CDR3 contains 13 residues. From germline, CDR1 is LNHDA and CDR2 SQIVND (reference sequence). Here the CDR3 reads CASSITQGPEAFF. The CDR3, as DNA: TGTGCCAGTAGTATAACGCAGGGGCCTGAAGCTTTCTTT.

The V gene is TRBV18, the J gene TRBJ2-7, with D possibly matching TRBD2 (5 bases). CDR3 length: 14 residues. The V gene lost 3 bases and the J gene lost 7 bases, with 16 bases spanning the gap. Germline V gene data show CDR1 as KGHSH and CDR2 as LQKENI. CDR3 DNA: TGTGCCAGCTCACCTTCATCCCCCCCGGGGGAGCAGTACTTC. Encoded protein: CASSPSSPPGEQYF.

This rearrangement joins TRBV10-2 to TRBJ2-1, with unresolved D. The CDR3 sequence is 14 residues long. Germline lookup yields CDR1 WSHSY and CDR2 SAAADI. Trimming removed 3 bases at V and 2 bases at J, with 8 bases between. CDR3 coding DNA: TGCGCCAGCAGTGACATTATGGCCTACAATGAGCAGTTCTTC. It encodes CASSDIMAYNEQFF.

The chain employs TRBV5-1 and TRBJ2-2; D may correspond to TRBD1 or TRBD2 (5 bases each). The CDR3 is made up of 16 amino acids. V shed 1 base and J shed 5 bases, with 15 bases lying between them. Germline CDR1 is SGHRS and CDR2 is YFSETQ. CDR3 nucleotide sequence: TGCGCCAGCAGCTTGATGACGGTGGGGGTTACCGGGGAGCTGTTTTTT. This codes for CASSLMTVGVTGELFF.

A few counts support this clone. This rearrangement joins TRBV4-3 to TRBJ2-3; D is unclear. The CDR3 is 15 amino acids. CDR1 and CDR2 from the germline V gene are LGHNA and YSLEER. Trimming stripped 1 base from V and 2 bases from J, with 10 bases between. This chain's CDR3 is CASSQGPATTDTQYF. The DNA for the CDR3 is TGCGCCAGCAGCCAAGGGCCGGCTACCACAGATACGCAGTATTTT.

V usage is TRBV29-1 and J usage is TRBJ2-5; possibly TRBD2 for D (5 bases). The CDR3 has 14 residues. V dropped 6 bases and J dropped 5 bases, with 19 bases sitting between them. CDR1 is SQVTM, CDR2 ANQGSEA, per germline. The CDR3: CSVPTRGKRETQYF. The CDR3 region has the DNA TGCAGCGTACCTACCCGGGGTAAGAGGGAGACCCAGTACTTC.